This TCR beta chain was identified in a study of OX40 agonist ivuxolimab in advanced cancers. Background on the study: Partial responses, seen in three patients, involved one hepatocellular carcinoma and two cutaneous melanomas. The study, taken as a whole, reports: Antigen specificity of clonally expanded peripheral T cells was not established. CD4+ and CD8+ T cells in blood underwent clonal expansion by week 6 at 0.1 to 3.0 mg/kg.

Notes on this clone: The target antigen is unknown.

Trimming at V came to 1 base and at J to 4 bases, leaving 3 bases not matched to a gene. The CDR3 runs to 14 residues. The germline V gene has CDR1 SEHNR and CDR2 FQNEAQ (reference sequence). TCRdb keeps only in-frame clones here, not all; method: immunoSEQ multiplex PCR. This table has 68,000 or so clones, 83% appearing once. A history of autoimmune disease or systemic immunosuppression excluded patients. This sample comprised CD4+ or CD8+ T cells sorted from blood, obtained in a trial of the OX40 agonist ivuxolimab. This TCR derives from an adult with an advanced solid tumor such as melanoma, head and neck, liver or kidney cancer. The genes are TRBV7-9 and TRBJ2-5, with 7 bases identical to TRBD2. CDR3 DNA sequence: TGTGCCAGCAGCTTAGTCGGCGGGGGAGAGACCCAGTACTTC. This gives the protein CASSLVGGGETQYF.